This record concerns one T cell receptor (beta chain) sequence. No antigen is known for it. Base qualities are not provided; no much larger clone lies one nucleotide away. V loses 6 bases of germline sequence and J loses 3 bases, and the interval between the two ends is 17 bases. Including cysteine and phenylalanine, the CDR3 has 15 amino acids. Here the CDR3 DNA is all that survives: 45 bases in frame from base 1. From a lookup of the germline V gene (reference sequence), CDR1 and CDR2 are MNHEY and SMNVEV. This entry belongs to a study of blood T cell repertoires in COVID-19 (dated by TCRdb to between 2020 and 2021). Study-level background: Samples from collaborators originated in the United States, Italy and Spain and spanned both the acute and convalescent phases of COVID-19. Deeply sampled blood TCRbeta repertoires from subjects exposed to, actively infected with, or recovered from COVID-19 were included in the dataset. HLA class I and class II types, where available, came from metadata supplied by the sample provider rather than from assay-based typing. Samples were obtained from the ongoing ImmuneRACE study (first 160 participants) and from 1,000 to 1,500 subjects provided by 6 global collaborators. The material from the prospective study consisted of cDNA or gDNA derived from T cells, B-cell-depleted T cells, or PBMCs. A de-identified subject ID, COVID-19 status, age in years and sex were almost always included in the sample metadata. A freely available public database, intended as a resource for researchers studying the immune response to SARS-CoV-2, is where the repertoires were released.

TCRbeta CDR3 regions were amplified from genomic DNA using the immunoSEQ Assay, a bias-controlled multiplex PCR. In the authors' own workflow: Within the assay, amplification of reference gene primers was used to estimate how many nucleated cells each sample contained. Sequence reads were collapsed and filtered to measure the absolute abundance of every unique TCRbeta CDR3 rearrangement. For each sample, productive Simpson clonality was calculated as the square root of Simpson's diversity index over productive rearrangements. The table comes from immuneACCESS by way of TCRdb, which keeps in-frame sequences with V and J called. Part of the clones is missing from these tables; in studies checked, under half for an unresolved V gene and the rest for unknown reasons. The DNA gave D and trimming, while V, J and clone size come from that table. Recorded for this sample are fewer than 150,000 clones; 90% of them occurred a single time. The ten largest clones add up to 3.5% to 4.5% of the sample.

In Seattle, one collaborating source enrolled patients while the infection was active and tracked those patients longitudinally over the course of disease. Each collaborating institution followed its own protocols to collect whole blood in K2EDTA tubes. For TCRbeta analysis, collaborators shipped samples in one of three forms: frozen whole blood, isolated PBMCs, or DNA extracted from either of those sample types. Beyond this particular receptor, the publication reports: Clinical and demographic metadata were provided uncurated, with the amount varying by source and participant.

The chain employs TRBV27 and TRBJ1-2; D gene: possibly TRBD1, on 5 matching bases. This TCR derives from a woman in her sixties with COVID-19, enrolled during active disease. Sequences were obtained from peripheral blood. The DNA reads TGTGCCAGCAGCCCCTTGACCCAGGGTGACTATGGCTACACCTTC. It specifies CASSPLTQGDYGYTF.